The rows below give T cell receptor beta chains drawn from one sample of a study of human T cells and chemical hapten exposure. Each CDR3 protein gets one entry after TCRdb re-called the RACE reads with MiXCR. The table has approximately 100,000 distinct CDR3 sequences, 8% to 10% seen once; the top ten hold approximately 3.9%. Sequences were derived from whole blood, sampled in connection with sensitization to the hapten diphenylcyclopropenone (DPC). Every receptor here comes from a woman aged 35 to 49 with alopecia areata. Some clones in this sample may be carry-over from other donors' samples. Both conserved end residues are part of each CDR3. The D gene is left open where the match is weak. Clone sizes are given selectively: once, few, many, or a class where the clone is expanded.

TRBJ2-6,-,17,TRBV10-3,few,TGTGCCATCAGTGAGTCAGGGACGGAGTCTGGGGCCAACGTCCTGACTTTC,CAISESGTESGANVLTF
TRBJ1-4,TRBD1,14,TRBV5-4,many,TGTGCCAGCAGCTCCCGGGACAGGGGGGAAAAACTGTTTTTT,CASSSRDRGEKLFF
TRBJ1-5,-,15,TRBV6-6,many,TGTGCCAGCAGGGACCGGGACCGAAGGAATCAGCCCCAGCATTTT,CASRDRDRRNQPQHF
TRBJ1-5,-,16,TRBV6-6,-,TGTGCCAGCACCAACTCAGAAGGGGGGCGAAATCAGCCCCAGCATTTT,CASTNSEGGRNQPQHF
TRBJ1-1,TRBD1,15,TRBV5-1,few,TGCGCCAGCAGCTCGACAGGCAGGGGGGACACTGAAGCTTTCTTT,CASSSTGRGDTEAFF
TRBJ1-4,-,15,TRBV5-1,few,TGCGCCAGCAGCTTGACAGGGCTGACTAATGAAAAACTGTTTTTT,CASSLTGLTNEKLFF
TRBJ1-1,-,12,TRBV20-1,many,TGCAGTGCTGGCCCCTTCGGAGATGAAGCTTTCTTT,CSAGPFGDEAFF
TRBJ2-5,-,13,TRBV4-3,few,TGCGCCAGCAGCCAAGGGATAATAGAGACCCAGTACTTC,CASSQGIIETQYF
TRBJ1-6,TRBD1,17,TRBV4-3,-,TGCGCCAGCAGCCAAGAGCAGCCAGGGGGCATTAATTCACCCCTCCACTTT,CASSQEQPGGINSPLHF
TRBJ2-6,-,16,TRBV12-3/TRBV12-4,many,TGTGCCAGCACGCGGGACAGATCCTCTGGGGCCAACGTCCTGACTTTC,CASTRDRSSGANVLTF
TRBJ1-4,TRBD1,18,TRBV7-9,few,TGTGCCAGCAGCGCATCGGACAGGGTGGTTAAGCCTAATGAAAAACTGTTTTTT,CASSASDRVVKPNEKLFF
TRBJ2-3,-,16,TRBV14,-,TGTGCCAGCAGCCCCCTACGGGAAGCTAGCACAGATACGCAGTATTTT,CASSPLREASTDTQYF
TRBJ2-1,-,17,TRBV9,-,TGTGCCAGCAGCGTAGCCGGGGATCTCGGCTCCTACAATGAGCAGTTCTTC,CASSVAGDLGSYNEQFF
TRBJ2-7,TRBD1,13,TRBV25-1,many,TGTGCCAGCAGTGGGACAGGGGACTACGAGCAGTACTTC,CASSGTGDYEQYF
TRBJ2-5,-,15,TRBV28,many,TGTGCCAGCAGTTTATTTGGAGGGGCCAAAGAGACCCAGTACTTC,CASSLFGGAKETQYF
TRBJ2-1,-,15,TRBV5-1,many,TGCGCCAGCAGCATCGAAGTTAAAGCGTACAATGAGCAGTTCTTC,CASSIEVKAYNEQFF
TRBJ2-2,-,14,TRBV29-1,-,TGCAGCGGCTACGAACAGGGAAACACCGGGGAGCTGTTTTTT,CSGYEQGNTGELFF
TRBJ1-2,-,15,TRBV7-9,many,TGTGCCAGCAGCTTAGCAGGGACTGAGATCTATGGCTACACCTTC,CASSLAGTEIYGYTF
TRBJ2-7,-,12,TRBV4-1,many,TGCGCCAGCAGCGACGGAGCCTACGAGCAGTACTTC,CASSDGAYEQYF
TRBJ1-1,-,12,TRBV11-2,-,TGTGCCAGCAGCTGGGGGAGCACTGAAGCTTTCTTT,CASSWGSTEAFF
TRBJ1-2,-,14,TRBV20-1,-,TGCAGTGCTGAGCGACAAGAAGCTAACTATGGCTACACCTTC,CSAERQEANYGYTF
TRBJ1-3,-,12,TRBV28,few,TGTGCCAGTACACGGTCTGGAAACACCATATATTTT,CASTRSGNTIYF
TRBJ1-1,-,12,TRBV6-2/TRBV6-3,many,TGTGCCAGCAGCCCCGACGGGACAGAAGCTTTCTTT,CASSPDGTEAFF
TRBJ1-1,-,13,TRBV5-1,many,TGCGCCAGCAGCGCGGACATGAACACTGAAGCTTTCTTT,CASSADMNTEAFF
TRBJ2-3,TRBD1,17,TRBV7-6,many,TGTGCCAGCAGCTTAGGATTGACAGGGATCCAACCAGATACGCAGTATTTT,CASSLGLTGIQPDTQYF
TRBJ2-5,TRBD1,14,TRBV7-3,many,TGTGCCAGCAGCTCGACAGGGGGCCAAGAGACCCAGTACTTC,CASSSTGGQETQYF
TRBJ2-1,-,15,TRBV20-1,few,TGCAGTGCTAGAGATTTCAGGGAATCCTACAATGAGCAGTTCTTC,CSARDFRESYNEQFF
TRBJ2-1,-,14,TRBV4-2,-,TGTGCCAGCAGCCAAGGTCAGGCGAATAATGAGCAGTTCTTC,CASSQGQANNEQFF
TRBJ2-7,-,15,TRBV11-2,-,TGTGTCAGCACACTAATGGGGGGGCCAACCTACGAGCAGTACTTC,CVSTLMGGPTYEQYF
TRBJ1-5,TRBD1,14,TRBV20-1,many,TGCAGTGCTAAAAAGGGGGCTTCGAGTCAGCCCCAGCATTTT,CSAKKGASSQPQHF
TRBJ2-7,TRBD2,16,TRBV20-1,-,TGCAGTGCTAGCACCGGGACTAGTGGGCTCAATCCCGAGCAGTACTTC,CSASTGTSGLNPEQYF
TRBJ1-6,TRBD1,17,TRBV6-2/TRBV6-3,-,TGTGCCAGCAGTTACACAGGGGCAAGCTCCTATAATTCACCCCTCCACTTT,CASSYTGASSYNSPLHF
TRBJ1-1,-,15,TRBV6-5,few,TGTGCCAGCAGTTACTCGACGGCTGCGAACACTGAAGCTTTCTTT,CASSYSTAANTEAFF
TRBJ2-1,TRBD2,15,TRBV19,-,TGTGCCAGTAGCCGAGCCCTGGGACTAGGCACTGAGCAGTTCTTC,CASSRALGLGTEQFF
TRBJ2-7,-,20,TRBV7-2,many,TGTGCCAGCAGCCCCGGGGGGCGGACAGAACTGTTTAGGGTCTCGTACGAGCAGTACTTC,CASSPGGRTELFRVSYEQYF
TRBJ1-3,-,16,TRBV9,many,TGTGCCAGCAGCGTAGCTGTGGTTCTCTCTGGAAACACCATATATTTT,CASSVAVVLSGNTIYF
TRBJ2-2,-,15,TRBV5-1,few,TGCGCCAGCAGCTTGGAGAGCCCTGAGGCCGGGGAGCTGTTTTTT,CASSLESPEAGELFF
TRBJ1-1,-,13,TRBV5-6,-,TGTGCCAGCAGCTCCGGGGCCGCCGGGGAAGCTTTCTTT,CASSSGAAGEAFF
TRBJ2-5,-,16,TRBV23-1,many,TGCGCCAGCAGTCATGAGGCCAGGGATACTCAAGAGACCCAGTACTTC,CASSHEARDTQETQYF
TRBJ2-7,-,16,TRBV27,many,TGTGCCAGCAGTCCGACTGGGGGACTCCCCGCCTACGAGCAGTACTTC,CASSPTGGLPAYEQYF
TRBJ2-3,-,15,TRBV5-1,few,TGCGCCAGCAGCTTGAAGGTGGCCCACACAGATACGCAGTATTTT,CASSLKVAHTDTQYF
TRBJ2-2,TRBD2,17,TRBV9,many,TGTGCCAGCAGCCCGATTCCGACTAGCCGAGTTACCGGGGAGCTGTTTTTT,CASSPIPTSRVTGELFF
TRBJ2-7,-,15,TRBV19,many,TGTGCCAGTAGACCCACAGGGCTAAAGTACCACGAGCAGTACTTC,CASRPTGLKYHEQYF
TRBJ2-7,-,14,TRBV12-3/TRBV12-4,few,TGTGCCAGCAGTTTAACGGCAGAGCCCTACGAGCAGTACTTC,CASSLTAEPYEQYF
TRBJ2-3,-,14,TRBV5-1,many,TGCGCCAGCAGCAGGCCTAGCAGCACAGATACGCAGTATTTT,CASSRPSSTDTQYF